What follows is one T cell receptor (beta chain) and its context. This sample is part of a study of blood T cell repertoires in COVID-19. The repertoire was sequenced with immunoSEQ multiplex PCR; TCRdb's copy has only in-frame clones and lacks some. The sample has around 480,000 clones; roughly 87% are singletons. Assignment of participants to cohorts was predicated upon participant-reported clinical history. Recovered status applied to Cohort 3 donors who had two consecutive negative PCRs. It also applied to those with clearance or with symptom resolution. V shed 0 bases, J shed 3 bases, and the junction held 2 bases outside the gene matches. The CDR3 runs to 15 residues. Germline lookup yields CDR1 MNHEY and CDR2 SMNVEV (reference sequence).

The clonotype was recovered from a woman between 18 and 29 years old who had recovered from COVID-19. Source material: PBMCs or T cells enriched from blood (not recorded which). This chain links TRBV27 with TRBJ1-1; the match to TRBD1 covers 9 bases. CDR3 bases: TGTGCCAGCAGTTTATCACAGGGGGCCCACACTGAAGCTTTCTTT. Its translation is CASSLSQGAHTEAFF.